This T cell receptor (beta chain) is from a study of post-analysis software for immune sequencing data. Incorporated into the TCR beta cDNA libraries were unique molecular identifiers, which served to reduce PCR and sequencing biases. TCRdb re-called the PCR reads through MiXCR, storing one row per CDR3 protein. The sample records fewer than 850,000 distinct CDR3 sequences, 25% to 30% being singletons. This clonotype was detected ten times or more. Its cognate antigen is unknown. Study-level findings and limits: About 5 TRBV segments, including TRBV5-6, TRBV5-1 and TRBV20-1, were more frequent in patients than controls.

The CDR3 is 14 residues long. Trimming took off 0 bases at V and 10 bases at J, with 14 bases between the two ends. Germline lookup yields CDR1 SGHRS and CDR2 YFSETQ. The chain recombines TRBV5-1 with TRBJ2-1; D is unclear. The sequencing sample was made of blood. The TCR sequence derives from a girl between 10 and 17 years old with multiple sclerosis. The CDR3 region has the DNA TGCGCCAGCAGCTTGGGGGTCGGCACAACCGAGCAGTTCTTC. It translates to CASSLGVGTTEQFF.